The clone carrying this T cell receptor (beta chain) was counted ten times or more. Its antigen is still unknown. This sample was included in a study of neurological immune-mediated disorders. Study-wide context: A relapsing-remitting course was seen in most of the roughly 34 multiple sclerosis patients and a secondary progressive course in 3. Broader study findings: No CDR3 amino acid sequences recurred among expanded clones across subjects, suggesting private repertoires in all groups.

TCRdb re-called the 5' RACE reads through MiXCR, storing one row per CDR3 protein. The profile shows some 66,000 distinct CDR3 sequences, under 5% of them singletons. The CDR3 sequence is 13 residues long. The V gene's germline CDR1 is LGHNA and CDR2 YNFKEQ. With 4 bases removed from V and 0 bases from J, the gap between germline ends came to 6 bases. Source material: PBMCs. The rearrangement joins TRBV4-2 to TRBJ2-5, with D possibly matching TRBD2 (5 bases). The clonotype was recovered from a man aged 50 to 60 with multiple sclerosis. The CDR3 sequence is CASSPGNQETQYF. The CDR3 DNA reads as TGTGCCAGCAGCCCGGGGAACCAAGAGACCCAGTACTTC.